The 20 T cell receptor beta chains below were found in one sample sequenced in a study of human T cells and chemical hapten exposure. Time point defined: pre-sensitization, week 0. The sample's treatment: therapeutic diphenylcyclopropenone sensitization with weekly scalp DPC. TCRdb re-analysed the RACE reads in MiXCR, keeping a single row per CDR3 protein. The top ten hold around 2.6% of the sample, which has over 300,000 distinct CDR3 sequences, 4.5% to 6% seen once. Sequencing used whole blood, obtained in connection with sensitization to the hapten diphenylcyclopropenone (DPC). Every receptor here comes from a woman in her fifties or sixties with alopecia areata. Some clones in this sample may be carry-over from other donors' samples.

In this sample, this clonotype turned up a few times. J is TRBJ1-6 and V is TRBV27; 10 bases agree with TRBD1. Germline loops: CDR1 MNHEY, CDR2 SMNVEV (reference sequence). V shed 4 bases and J 10 bases; nucleotides not matched to a gene: 7. This CDR3 is 15 amino acids long. CDR3 in amino acids: CASSWVGQGGSPLHF. The CDR3 nucleotides are TGTGCCAGCAGTTGGGTAGGACAGGGGGGATCACCCCTCCACTTT.

The chain is built from TRBV29-1 and TRBJ2-2; 8 bases match TRBD1. Germline V CDR1 and CDR2: SQVTM, ANQGSEA. Trimming at V came to 7 bases and at J to 4 bases, leaving 8 bases not matched to a gene. This CDR3 has 14 amino acids. CDR3 coding DNA: TGCAGCGCTGGGACAGGACGAAGCACCGGGGAGCTGTTTTTT. It encodes CSAGTGRSTGELFF.

CDR3 bases: TGCGCCAGCGGGACCCGACAGGGCGCCATAGTTTTGGGCACAGATACGCAGTATTTT. Translation: CASGTRQGAIVLGTDTQYF. The chain recombines TRBV23-1 with TRBJ2-3; 7 bases are a match to TRBD1. TRBV23-1 is designated an ORF whose function remains uncertain. V lost 8 bases, J lost 1 base, and 21 bases stayed unmatched. This CDR3 is built from 19 residues.

The CDR3 reads CASSLAYGSTGELFF. The DNA of the CDR3 is TGCGCCAGCAGCTTGGCCTACGGGTCCACCGGGGAGCTGTTTTTT. This rearrangement joins TRBV5-1 to TRBJ2-2; D is undetermined. The V and J ends lost 0 bases and 4 bases respectively, with 10 bases between them. The CDR3 length is 15 residues. Germline CDR1 SGHRS, CDR2 YFSETQ.

This clonotype has a handful of counts. V gene TRBV28 combines with J gene TRBJ2-3, with TRBD2 identical over 9 bases. Germline values: CDR1 MDHEN, CDR2 SYDVKM. V lost 9 bases, J lost 5 bases, and 6 bases stayed unmatched. The CDR3 consists of 13 residues. CDR3 region: CASVAGAKDTQYF. The DNA for the CDR3 is TGTGCCAGTGTAGCGGGAGCGAAAGATACGCAGTATTTT. Drawing the rest from reference TRBV28 and TRBJ2-3, the complete variable domain is DVKVTQSSRYLVKRTGEKVFLECVQDMDHENMFWYRQDPGLGLRLIYFSYDVKMKEKGDIPEGYSVSREKKERFSLILESASTNQTSMYLCASVAGAKDTQYFGPGTRLTVL.

The rearrangement joins TRBV10-2 to TRBJ2-1; D remains ambiguous. From germline, CDR1 is WSHSY and CDR2 SAAADI. The V and J ends lost 3 bases and 7 bases respectively, with 7 bases between them. There are 12 residues in the CDR3. The CDR3 coding sequence is TGCGCCAGCAGTGAATCACATAATGAGCAGTTCTTC. This gives the protein CASSESHNEQFF.

The sample holds many counts of this clonotype. This chain joins TRBV28 and TRBJ1-1, with D hard to call. CDR1 and CDR2 from the germline V gene are MDHEN and SYDVKM. There are 14 residues in the CDR3. V was trimmed by 2 bases and J by 3 bases, leaving 10 bases between them. The CDR3 DNA reads TGTGCCAGCAGTTTAGGTCGCGGCCACACTGAAGCTTTCTTT. Amino acids: CASSLGRGHTEAFF. The full variable domain, with the rest looked up from reference TRBV28 and TRBJ1-1, is DVKVTQSSRYLVKRTGEKVFLECVQDMDHENMFWYRQDPGLGLRLIYFSYDVKMKEKGDIPEGYSVSREKKERFSLILESASTNQTSMYLCASSLGRGHTEAFFGQGTRLTVV.

This chain joins TRBV30 and TRBJ2-7; D is possibly TRBD1 (6 bases). The germline V and J ends were trimmed by 1 base and 6 bases, with 13 bases remaining between them. CDR1 and CDR2 from the germline V gene are GTSNPN and SVGIG (reference sequence). The CDR3 extends over 13 amino acids. The CDR3 here is CAWSETGLTEQYF. The CDR3 DNA reads as TGTGCCTGGAGTGAGACAGGACTCACCGAGCAGTACTTC.

The table lists this clonotype with a few counts. The V and J genes are TRBV20-1 and TRBJ1-5; 7 nucleotides line up with TRBD1. Germline V gene data show CDR1 as DFQATT and CDR2 as SNEGSKA (reference sequence). CDR3 size: 12 residues. With 6 bases clipped from V and 7 bases from J, the junction kept 6 bases outside the gene matches. The CDR3 DNA follows: TGCAGTGCCTCTAGACAGGGACAGCCCCAGCATTTT. Its protein is CSASRQGQPQHF.

This clonotype was seen many times. This chain links TRBV29-1 with TRBJ2-1; D unclear. This CDR3 contains 11 residues. The germline gives CDR1 SQVTM, CDR2 ANQGSEA. V gave up 4 bases and J gave up 14 bases, with 15 bases separating them. In DNA, the CDR3 is TGCAGCGTTGTGGACCATGGGGTTGAGTTCTTC. It codes for CSVVDHGVEFF.

This clonotype was seen ten or more times. The chain employs TRBV4-1 and TRBJ2-7, with 7 bases identical to TRBD1. This CDR3 contains 13 residues. V lost 3 bases and J lost 3; bases outside the gene matches: 2. In germline, CDR1 is MGHRA, CDR2 YSYEKL. Written as DNA, the CDR3 is TGCGCCAGCAGCCACGGGGACAGCTACGAGCAGTACTTC. Protein: CASSHGDSYEQYF.

This clonotype was observed a few times. The rearrangement joins TRBV7-2 to TRBJ2-6, with D maybe TRBD1 (5 bases). The V end was cut by 0 bases, the J end by 0 bases, with 15 bases between. This CDR3 comprises 19 residues. From germline, CDR1 is SGHTA and CDR2 FQGNSA. The CDR3 loop reads CASSLAKTGISSGANVLTF. The DNA of the CDR3 is TGTGCCAGCAGCTTAGCGAAAACAGGAATAAGCTCTGGGGCCAACGTCCTGACTTTC.

This clonotype was seen ten or more times. The chain recombines TRBV10-3 with TRBJ1-4, with 10 bases identical to TRBD1. CDR1 and CDR2 (germline): ENHRY, SYGVKD. Unmatched junction bases numbered 12, after V lost 10 bases and J lost 1 base. This CDR3 region has 17 residues. CDR3: CATGQGLGSGTNEKLFF. The CDR3 DNA is TGTGCCACGGGACAGGGGCTTGGATCGGGAACTAATGAAAAACTGTTTTTT.

With regard to this clonotype: One base away lies a much larger clone, so this may be a sequencing read error. The V gene is TRBV14, the J gene TRBJ2-3; D remains ambiguous. There are 13 residues in the CDR3. Germline CDR1 SGHDN, CDR2 FVKESK. V lost 2 bases to trimming and J lost 6 bases, with 9 bases between them. In DNA, the CDR3 is TGTGCCAGCAGCCAACCGAAGGCGGATACGCAGTATTTT. It encodes CASSQPKADTQYF.

The genes are TRBV7-2 and TRBJ2-6; 7 positions agree with TRBD1. Germline V lookup: CDR1 SGHTA, CDR2 FQGNSA. CDR3 length equals 17 residues. The junction had 6 bases not matched to a gene; V was cut back by 4 bases and J by 0 bases. Written as DNA, the CDR3 is TGTGCCAGCAGCTCGCGAGGGGGCAGCTCTGGGGCCAACGTCCTGACTTTC. This encodes CASSSRGGSSGANVLTF.

In its sample, this clonotype was seen a few times. This chain links TRBV6-5 with TRBJ2-7; 12 bases line up with TRBD2. This CDR3 has 18 residues. The V and J ends lost 2 bases and 4 bases, in that order; junction bases with no gene match: 12. CDR1 and CDR2 (germline): MNHEY, SVGAGI. The CDR3 nucleotides read TGTGCCAGCAGTTACGCAATCCCAGGACTAGCGGGAAGATACGAGCAGTACTTC. Amino acids: CASSYAIPGLAGRYEQYF.

The sample holds many counts of this clonotype. This chain joins TRBV28 and TRBJ2-6; D might be TRBD1 (5 bases). The CDR3 runs 18 residues. Germline CDR1 reads MDHEN; CDR2 reads SYDVKM. With 3 bases removed from V and 1 base from J, the gap between germline ends came to 16 bases. CDR3 bases: TGTGCCAGCAGTTTTACCCAGGGTACTCCGTCTGGGGCCAACGTCCTGACTTTC. Encoded protein: CASSFTQGTPSGANVLTF.

This clonotype was found many times. This chain joins TRBV27 and TRBJ1-6, with a tentative D call TRBD1 (6 bases). V lost 2 bases to trimming and J lost 2 bases, with 16 bases between them. Germline values: CDR1 MNHEY, CDR2 SMNVEV (reference sequence). There are 18 residues in the CDR3. DNA of the CDR3: TGTGCCAGCAGTTTAACCGGGGGGCGCGGTACCTATAATTCACCCCTCCACTTT. Its protein is CASSLTGGRGTYNSPLHF.

This clonotype was recorded many times. This sequence joins TRBV5-1 and TRBJ2-1; D remains unclear. CDR3 size: 15 residues. Trimming removed 4 bases at V and 7 bases at J, with 18 bases between. Germline V gene sequence: CDR1 SGHRS, CDR2 YFSETQ. The CDR3: CASSQLVQKENEQFF. CDR3 nucleotide sequence: TGCGCCAGCAGCCAACTCGTCCAAAAGGAAAATGAGCAGTTCTTC. Full variable domain (missing parts from reference TRBV5-1 and TRBJ2-1): KAGVTQTPRYLIKTRGQQVTLSCSPISGHRSVSWYQQTPGQGLQFLFEYFSETQRNKGNFPGRFSGRQFSNSRSEMNVSTLELGDSALYLCASSQLVQKENEQFFGPGTRLTVL.

V gene TRBV28 combines with J gene TRBJ2-7, with D possibly being TRBD2 (6 bases). The CDR3 has 14 residues. Looked up from germline, CDR1 is MDHEN and CDR2 is SYDVKM. V lost 5 bases, J lost 2 bases, and 13 bases lay in between. The CDR3 loop is CASSPASVTYEQYF. The CDR3 DNA reads as TGTGCCAGCAGTCCCGCTAGCGTCACCTACGAGCAGTACTTC.